This entry is about one T cell receptor beta chain. Its specificity is not known. After removal of 7 bases from V and 7 bases from J, the junction contained 7 bases not matched to a gene. Germline-derived CDR1 and CDR2 are LNHDA and SQIVND (reference sequence). This CDR3 has 15 residues. The entry originates in a study of lymphopenia after photon versus proton radiotherapy. Generated by immunoSEQ multiplex PCR, the TCRdb table keeps only in-frame clones and is missing some. Among about 26,000 clones listed, around 83% were seen once. Study-level results: Post-nadir diversity loss with photons came from oligoclonal expansion, particularly CD8+ Temra cells.

This TCR was sampled from a woman between 45 and 60 years old with pancreatic cancer. J is TRBJ2-1 and V is TRBV19; 13 nucleotides agree with TRBD2. The sequencing here drew on peripheral blood, taken from a patient treated with photon-based radiotherapy. The CDR3 region has the DNA TGTGCCAGTATCCGGACTAGCGGGAGTGGGAATGAGCAGTTCTTC. As protein: CASIRTSGSGNEQFF.